This T cell receptor beta chain came from a study of cytomegalovirus exposure and HLA in healthy donors. Study-level findings and limits: Previously analyzed data showed that most TCR beta V segments were productive at a frequency of about 87% or about 30%. An observed cluster of highly shared sequence variants was recorded as a likely sequencing artifact. Later analysis demonstrated an association between a missense DCLRE1C variant and TCR beta V- and J-gene trimming.

The CDR3 spans 13 residues. Germline-derived CDR1 and CDR2 are SNHLY and FYNNEI. The ends were cut back, 0 bases at V and 4 bases at J, with 6 bases in the middle. This clone was detected only once. The antigen remains unidentified. PCR amplification relied on 60 Vbeta primers (plus 13 Jbeta primers). Assay used: immunoSEQ multiplex PCR; TCRdb lists only in-frame clones, some missing. This sample has 100,000 to 150,000 clones, with about three quarters found just once. V usage is TRBV2 and J usage is TRBJ1-2; D gene unclear. Sequencing was carried out using PBMCs. This receptor was taken from a man aged 50 or older in good health and CMV-seronegative. The CDR3 region has the DNA TGTGCCAGCAGTGAAGCGCTAACCTATGGCTACACCTTC. Its protein product is CASSEALTYGYTF.